A single sample gave rise to the 17 T cell receptor beta chains below, sequenced in a study of blood T cell repertoires in COVID-19 (dated by TCRdb to about 2020). The library was obtained by the immunoSEQ multiplex PCR assay. The immuneACCESS repertoire file appears here via TCRdb, limited to in-frame rearrangements. These files lack a portion of the clones; in checked studies, under half of the deficit traces to unresolved V genes, and the cause of the others is not known. This sample lists about 180,000 clones; 80% to 85% were detected once. Together, the top ten hold less than 10% of the sample. The sequencing sample was made of peripheral blood. The receptors here all came from a woman between 65 and 79 years old with COVID-19, enrolled during active disease.

V and J are TRBV28 and TRBJ2-7; D not certain. Trimming left V 6 bases short and J 3 bases short, with 6 bases between. The CDR3 has 11 residues. The germline V gene has CDR1 MDHEN and CDR2 SYDVKM. CDR3 in amino acids: CASRSNYEQYF. Written as DNA, the CDR3 is TGTGCCAGCAGATCAAACTACGAGCAGTACTTC.

The chain carries TRBV7-8 and TRBJ1-3, with D perhaps matching TRBD1 (5 bases). The germline gives CDR1 SGHVS, CDR2 FQNEAQ. This CDR3 spans 15 amino acids. With 5 bases removed from V and 4 bases from J, the gap between germline ends came to 15 bases. The CDR3 DNA reads as TGTGCCAGCAGCCCCCGCGGGGGAGCGGGAAACACCATATATTTT. Residues: CASSPRGGAGNTIYF. Together with reference TRBV7-8 and TRBJ1-3, the CDR3 gives the full variable domain: GAGVSQSPRYKVAKRGQDVALRCDPISGHVSLFWYQQALGQGPEFLTYFQNEAQLDKSGLPSDRFFAERPEGSVSTLKIQRTQQEDSAVYLCASSPRGGAGNTIYFGEGSWLTVV.

The CDR3 DNA is TGCGCCAGCAGCCAAGATCGGAGGCAAGCTAACAATGAGCAGTTCTTC. This sequence encodes CASSQDRRQANNEQFF. V gene TRBV4-1 combines with J gene TRBJ2-1; tentative D call: TRBD2 (5 bases). The CDR3 contains 16 residues. The V end was cut by 0 bases, the J end by 5 bases, with 14 bases between. CDR1 MGHRA and CDR2 YSYEKL come from the germline V gene.

This chain uses TRBV6-5 with TRBJ1-1; 12 nucleotides line up with TRBD1. J was trimmed by 1 base and V by 7 bases; bases with no gene match: 4. Looked up from germline, CDR1 is MNHEY and CDR2 is SVGAGI. The CDR3 covers 15 residues. The CDR3 coding sequence is TGTGCCAGCATGGGGACAGGGGGCAGGAACACTGAAGCTTTCTTT. Its protein product is CASMGTGGRNTEAFF.

The chain couples TRBV27 to TRBJ2-6; D gene unclear. Germline CDR1 reads MNHEY; CDR2 reads SMNVEV (reference sequence). The length of the CDR3 is 14 residues. V lost 2 bases and J lost 4, with 6 bases in between. The CDR3, as DNA: TGTGCCAGCAGTTTACGGTTCGGGGCCAACGTCCTGACTTTC. As protein: CASSLRFGANVLTF.

This chain connects TRBV7-2 to TRBJ2-5; D gene ambiguous. This CDR3 region has 16 residues. The V gene lost 1 base and the J gene lost 0 bases, with 12 bases spanning the gap. The germline CDR1 and CDR2 sequences are SGHTA and FQGNSA. CDR3 coding DNA: TGTGCCAGCAGCTTAGTGTCAACTTCGTACCAAGAGACCCAGTACTTC. It specifies CASSLVSTSYQETQYF.

The chain combines TRBV6-1 with TRBJ1-3; a weak D match, TRBD1 (5 bases). This CDR3 has 15 amino acids. V lost 2 bases and J 2 bases, leaving 10 bases between the germline ends. Germline lookup yields CDR1 MNHNS and CDR2 SASEGT. CDR3 residues: CASSEMGGTGNTIYF. The CDR3 region has the DNA TGTGCCAGCAGTGAAATGGGGGGAACTGGAAACACCATATATTTT.

This clone has more than one count but fewer than ten. The CDR3 protein is CASSLLGDTQYF. The DNA of the CDR3 is TGTGCCAGCAGCTTACTAGGAGATACGCAGTATTTT. The chain links TRBV7-3 to TRBJ2-3; the D is unclear. CDR3 size: 12 residues. V shed 2 bases and J shed 5 bases, with 5 bases lying between them. Germline V gene data show CDR1 as SGHTA and CDR2 as FQGTGA.

The rearrangement links TRBV20-1 to TRBJ2-7; D possibly corresponds to TRBD1 (5 bases). Trimming left V 3 bases short and J 11 bases short, with 23 bases between. The CDR3 is 14 amino acids. The germline gives CDR1 DFQATT, CDR2 SNEGSKA (reference sequence). The CDR3 sequence: CSASHQVGPSSKYF. The DNA for the CDR3 is TGCAGTGCTAGTCACCAGGTGGGGCCCTCAAGCAAGTACTTC.

This sequence joins TRBV4-2 and TRBJ2-5; D gene unclear. Trimming took off 0 bases at V and 4 bases at J, with 9 bases between the two ends. Germline lookup yields CDR1 LGHNA and CDR2 YNFKEQ. This CDR3 region has 14 residues. CDR3 region: CASSQELAGETQYF. The DNA of the CDR3 is TGTGCCAGCAGCCAAGAATTAGCCGGAGAGACCCAGTACTTC.

V is TRBV4-3 and J is TRBJ2-2, with TRBD2 matching 7 bases. J lost 3 bases, V lost 4 bases, and 5 bases had no gene match. Germline V lookup: CDR1 LGHNA, CDR2 YSLEER. This CDR3 has 15 residues. This chain's CDR3 is CASSPRGYDTGELFF. In DNA, the CDR3 is TGCGCCAGCAGCCCGCGGGGGTATGACACCGGGGAGCTGTTTTTT.

The chain is built from TRBV11-2 and TRBJ1-1; D unclear. Germline loops: CDR1 SGHAT, CDR2 FQNNGV. The V and J ends lost 1 base and 5 bases respectively, with 8 bases between them. CDR3 size: 13 residues. CDR3 in amino acids: CASSLAEGTEAFF. CDR3 DNA: TGTGCCAGCAGCTTAGCTGAGGGTACTGAAGCTTTCTTT.

This clone has a single count. The V and J genes are TRBV5-1 and TRBJ2-5, with D possibly matching TRBD1 (5 bases). The CDR3 is 14 amino acids. Per germline, CDR1 SGHRS and CDR2 YFSETQ. Trimming shortened V by 1 base and J by 0 bases, and 7 bases separated the two germline ends. The CDR3 region has the DNA TGCGCCAGCAGCTTGCAGGGTTACCAAGAGACCCAGTACTTC. Translating it yields CASSLQGYQETQYF.

This clone has only one observation. The genes are TRBV28 and TRBJ1-2; D is undetermined. CDR1 and CDR2 from the germline V gene are MDHEN and SYDVKM. The germline V and J ends were trimmed by 5 bases and 4 bases, with 14 bases remaining between them. CDR3 length equals 14 residues. CDR3 in DNA: TGTGCCAGCAGTGACACCCCGGGGATCTATGGCTACACCTTC. Protein sequence: CASSDTPGIYGYTF.

The J gene is TRBJ2-1, the V gene TRBV11-3, with 9 nucleotides matching TRBD1. The V and J ends lost 5 bases and 1 base, in that order; junction bases with no gene match: 12. The CDR3 has 18 residues. Germline V gene sequence: CDR1 SGHNT, CDR2 YENEEA. The CDR3 coding sequence is TGTGCCAGCAGCCTCAGTCGGACAGGGGTTAAATCCTACAATGAGCAGTTCTTC. Protein sequence: CASSLSRTGVKSYNEQFF. The whole variable domain, remainder taken from reference TRBV11-3 and TRBJ2-1, is EAGVVQSPRYKIIEKKQPVAFWCNPISGHNTLYWYLQNLGQGPELLIRYENEEAVDDSQLPKDRFSAERLKGVDSTLKIQPAELGDSAVYLCASSLSRTGVKSYNEQFFGPGTRLTVL.

V gene TRBV19 combines with J gene TRBJ2-1; 8 bases map to TRBD1. CDR1 is LNHDA, CDR2 SQIVND, per germline (reference sequence). This CDR3 contains 18 residues. Unmatched junction bases numbered 12, after V lost 5 bases and J lost 0 bases. The chain's CDR3 is CASSPSSGGLSSYNEQFF. The CDR3, as DNA: TGTGCCAGTAGTCCCTCCTCAGGGGGCTTAAGCTCCTACAATGAGCAGTTCTTC.

V usage is TRBV6-4 and J usage is TRBJ2-1; 11 positions match TRBD2. The CDR3 runs to 15 residues. Germline values: CDR1 MRHNA, CDR2 SNTAGT. Trimming removed 10 bases from V and 2 bases from J; junction bases left unmatched: 7. The CDR3 coding sequence is TGTGCCACCCATCATAGCGGGAGGGCCTACAATGAGCAGTTCTTC. This translates into CATHHSGRAYNEQFF.